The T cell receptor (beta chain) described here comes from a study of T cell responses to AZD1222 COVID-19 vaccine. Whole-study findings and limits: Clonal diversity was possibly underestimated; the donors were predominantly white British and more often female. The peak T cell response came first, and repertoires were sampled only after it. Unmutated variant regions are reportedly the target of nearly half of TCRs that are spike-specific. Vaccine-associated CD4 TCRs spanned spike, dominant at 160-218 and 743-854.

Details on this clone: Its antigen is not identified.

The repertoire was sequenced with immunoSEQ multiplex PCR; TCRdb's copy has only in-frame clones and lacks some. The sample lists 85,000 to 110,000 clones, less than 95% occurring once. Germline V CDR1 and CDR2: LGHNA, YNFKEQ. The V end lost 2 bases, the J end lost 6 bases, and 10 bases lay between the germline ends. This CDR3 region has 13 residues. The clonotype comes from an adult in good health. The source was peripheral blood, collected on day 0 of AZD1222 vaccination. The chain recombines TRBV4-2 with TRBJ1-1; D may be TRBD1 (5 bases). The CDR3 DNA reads TGTGCCAGCAGCCAACGGGGAGGGGCTGAAGCTTTCTTT. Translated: CASSQRGGAEAFF.